This entry features one T cell receptor beta chain sequence. CDR3 length: 16 amino acids. V gave up 4 bases and J gave up 0 bases, with 10 bases separating them. Using its own MiXCR run on the RT-PCR reads, TCRdb lists one record per CDR3 protein. The table has about a million distinct CDR3 sequences, about a sixth seen once. This sample is part of a study of patients and donors after allogeneic stem cell transplantation. The sequencing sample was made of blood, either unsorted or a sorted T cell fraction (not recorded which). This clonotype was sampled from a human donor who was either an allogeneic HSCT recipient or a stem cell or donor lymphocyte infusion donor (not recorded which). It is not recorded whose cells these are; they may come from a transplant donor. This rearrangement joins TRBV12-3 or TRBV12-4 to TRBJ2-6; D possibly corresponds to TRBD2 (5 bases). CDR3 in DNA: TGTGCCAGCAGTTCAGGACGGGGCTCTGGGGCCAACGTCCTGACTTTC. As protein: CASSSGRGSGANVLTF.